The present TCR beta chain was sequenced within a study of control samples from healthy donors and cancer patients. V dropped 8 bases and J dropped 7 bases, with 12 bases sitting between them. The germline gives CDR1 SEHNR, CDR2 FQNEAQ (reference sequence). The CDR3 sequence is 12 residues long. This clone was detected a few times. Sequenced by immunoSEQ multiplex PCR; TCRdb stores in-frame clones only, minus some. Of 110,000 to 150,000 clones listed, more than 80% are singletons. The rearrangement links TRBV7-9 to TRBJ2-1; no clear D gene. What was sequenced was blood. This sequence was found in a man aged 18 to 30 in good health. CDR3 nucleotide sequence: TGTGCCAGCCGCGGCGGTAGGAATGAGCAGTTCTTC. It yields the protein CASRGGRNEQFF.